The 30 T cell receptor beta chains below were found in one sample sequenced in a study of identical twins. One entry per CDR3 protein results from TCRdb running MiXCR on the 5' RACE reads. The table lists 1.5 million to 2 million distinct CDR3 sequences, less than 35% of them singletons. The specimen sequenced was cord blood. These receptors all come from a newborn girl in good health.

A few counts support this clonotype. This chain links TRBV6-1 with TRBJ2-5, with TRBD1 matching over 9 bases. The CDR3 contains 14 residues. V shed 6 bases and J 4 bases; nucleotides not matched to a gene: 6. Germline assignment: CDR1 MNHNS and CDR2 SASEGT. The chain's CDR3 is CASSRDRVGETQYF. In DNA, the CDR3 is TGTGCCAGCAGCCGGGACAGGGTGGGAGAGACCCAGTACTTC.

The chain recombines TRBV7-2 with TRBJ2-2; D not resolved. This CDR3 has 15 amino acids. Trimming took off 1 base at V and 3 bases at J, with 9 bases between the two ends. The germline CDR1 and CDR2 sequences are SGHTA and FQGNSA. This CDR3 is CASSLVGEYTGELFF. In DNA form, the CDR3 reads TGTGCCAGCAGCTTAGTAGGTGAATACACCGGGGAGCTGTTTTTT. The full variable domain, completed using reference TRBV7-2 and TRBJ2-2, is GAGVSQSPSNKVTEKGKDVELRCDPISGHTALYWYRQSLGQGLEFLIYFQGNSAPDKSGLPSDRFSAERTGGSVSTLTIQRTQQEDSAVYLCASSLVGEYTGELFFGEGSRLTVL.

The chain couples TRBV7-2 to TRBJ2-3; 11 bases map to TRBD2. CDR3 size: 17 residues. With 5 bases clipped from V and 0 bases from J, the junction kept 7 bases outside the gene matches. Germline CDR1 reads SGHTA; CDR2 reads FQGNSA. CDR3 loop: CASSISGGALSTDTQYF. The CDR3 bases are TGTGCCAGCAGCATTAGCGGGGGGGCCTTAAGCACAGATACGCAGTATTTT.

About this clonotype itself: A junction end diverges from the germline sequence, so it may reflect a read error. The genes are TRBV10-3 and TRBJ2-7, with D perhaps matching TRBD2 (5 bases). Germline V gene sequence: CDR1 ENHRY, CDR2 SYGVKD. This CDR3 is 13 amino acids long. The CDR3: CAIKLESSYVQYF. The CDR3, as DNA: TGTGCCATCAAACTAGAAAGCTCCTACGTGCAGTACTTC.

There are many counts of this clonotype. CDR3 nucleotide sequence: TGTGCCAGCAGTTATCCGGGACAGGGAACAGATACGCAGTATTTT. Translation: CASSYPGQGTDTQYF. J is TRBJ2-3 and V is TRBV6-5, with 9 nucleotides matching TRBD1. The CDR3 loop spans 15 amino acids. The ends lost 3 bases at V and 3 bases at J; junction bases unmatched: 4. CDR1 and CDR2 (germline): MNHEY, SVGAGI.

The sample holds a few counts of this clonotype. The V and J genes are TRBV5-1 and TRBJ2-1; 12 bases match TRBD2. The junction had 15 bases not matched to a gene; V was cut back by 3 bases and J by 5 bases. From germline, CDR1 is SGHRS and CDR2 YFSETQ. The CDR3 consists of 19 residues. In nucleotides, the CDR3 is TGCGCCAGCAGCTGGTCTAGCGGGGGGGCCCGGCTACTGAACAATGAGCAGTTCTTC. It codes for CASSWSSGGARLLNNEQFF.

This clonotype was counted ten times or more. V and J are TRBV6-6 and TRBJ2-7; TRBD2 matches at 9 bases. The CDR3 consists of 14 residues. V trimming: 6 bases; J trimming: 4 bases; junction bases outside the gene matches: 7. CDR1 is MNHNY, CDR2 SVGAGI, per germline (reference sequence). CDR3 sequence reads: CASSPRTSAYEQYF. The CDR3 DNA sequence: TGTGCCAGCAGCCCTAGGACTAGCGCTTACGAGCAGTACTTC.

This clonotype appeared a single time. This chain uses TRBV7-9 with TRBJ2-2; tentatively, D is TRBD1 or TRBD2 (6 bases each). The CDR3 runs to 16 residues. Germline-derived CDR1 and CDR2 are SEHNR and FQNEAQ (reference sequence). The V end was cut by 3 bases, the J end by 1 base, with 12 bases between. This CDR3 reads CASSFPRGLNTGELFF. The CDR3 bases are TGTGCCAGCAGCTTTCCCAGGGGACTGAACACCGGGGAGCTGTTTTTT.

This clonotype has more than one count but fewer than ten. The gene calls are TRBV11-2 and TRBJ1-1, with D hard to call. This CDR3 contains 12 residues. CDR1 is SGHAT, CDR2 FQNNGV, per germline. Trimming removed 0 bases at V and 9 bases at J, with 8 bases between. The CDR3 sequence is CASSLESLQAFF. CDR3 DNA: TGTGCCAGCAGCTTAGAATCCCTACAAGCTTTCTTT.

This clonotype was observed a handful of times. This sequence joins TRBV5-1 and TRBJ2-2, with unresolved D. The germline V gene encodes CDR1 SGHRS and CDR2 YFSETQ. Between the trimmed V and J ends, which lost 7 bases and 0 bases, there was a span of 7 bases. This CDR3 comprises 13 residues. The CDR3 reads CASAFANTGELFF. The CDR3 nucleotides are TGCGCCAGCGCGTTCGCGAACACCGGGGAGCTGTTTTTT.

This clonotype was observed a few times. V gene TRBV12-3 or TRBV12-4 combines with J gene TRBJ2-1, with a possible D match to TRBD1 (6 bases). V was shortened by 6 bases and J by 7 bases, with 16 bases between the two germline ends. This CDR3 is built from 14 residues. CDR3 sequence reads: CASSLLQGSNEQFF. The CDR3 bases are TGTGCCAGCAGCCTCTTACAGGGTAGTAATGAGCAGTTCTTC.

The chain's CDR3 is CAIPEPSTDTQYF. The CDR3 region has the DNA TGTGCCATACCGGAACCAAGCACAGATACGCAGTATTTT. The chain recombines TRBV28 with TRBJ2-3; D gene ambiguous. Germline V gives CDR1 MDHEN, CDR2 SYDVKM. V gave up 10 bases and J gave up 0 bases, with 11 bases separating them. The CDR3 has 13 residues.

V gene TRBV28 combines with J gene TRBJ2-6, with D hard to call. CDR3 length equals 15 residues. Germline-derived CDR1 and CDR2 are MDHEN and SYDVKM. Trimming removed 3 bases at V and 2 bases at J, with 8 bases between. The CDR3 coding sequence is TGTGCCAGCAGTTTGGAGACTCCTGGGGCCAACGTCCTGACTTTC. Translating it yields CASSLETPGANVLTF.

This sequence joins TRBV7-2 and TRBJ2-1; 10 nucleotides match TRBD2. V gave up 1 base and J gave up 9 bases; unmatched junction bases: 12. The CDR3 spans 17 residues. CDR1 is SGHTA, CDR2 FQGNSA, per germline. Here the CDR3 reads CASSLVFAAGGPIEQFF. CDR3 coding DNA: TGTGCCAGCAGCTTAGTCTTCGCAGCGGGGGGGCCCATTGAGCAGTTCTTC.

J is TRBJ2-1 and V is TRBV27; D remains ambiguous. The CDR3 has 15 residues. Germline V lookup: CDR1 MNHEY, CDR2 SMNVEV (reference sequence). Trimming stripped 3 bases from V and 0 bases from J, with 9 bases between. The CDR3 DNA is TGTGCCAGCAGTTTCGGAGCAGCCTCCTACAATGAGCAGTTCTTC. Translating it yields CASSFGAASYNEQFF.

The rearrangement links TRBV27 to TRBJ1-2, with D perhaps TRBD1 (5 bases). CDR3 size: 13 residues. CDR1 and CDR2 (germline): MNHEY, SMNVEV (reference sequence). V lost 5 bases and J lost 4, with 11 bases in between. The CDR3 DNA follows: TGTGCCAGCAGTAAGCCGGGGGTCTATGGCTACACCTTC. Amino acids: CASSKPGVYGYTF.

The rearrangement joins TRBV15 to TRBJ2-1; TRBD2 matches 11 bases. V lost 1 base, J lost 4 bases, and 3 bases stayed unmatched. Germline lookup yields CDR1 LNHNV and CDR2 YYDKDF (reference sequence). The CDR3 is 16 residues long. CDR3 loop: CATSRASGRRYNEQFF. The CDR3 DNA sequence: TGTGCCACCAGCAGAGCTAGCGGGAGGAGATACAATGAGCAGTTCTTC. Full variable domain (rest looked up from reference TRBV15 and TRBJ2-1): DAMVIQNPRYQVTQFGKPVTLSCSQTLNHNVMYWYQQKSSQAPKLLFHYYDKDFNNEADTPDNFQSRRPNTSFCFLDIRSPGLGDTAMYLCATSRASGRRYNEQFFGPGTRLTVL.

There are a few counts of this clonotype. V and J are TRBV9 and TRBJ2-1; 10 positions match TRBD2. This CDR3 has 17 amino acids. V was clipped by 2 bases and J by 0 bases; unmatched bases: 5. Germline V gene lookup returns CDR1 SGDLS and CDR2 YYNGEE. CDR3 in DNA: TGTGCCAGCAGCGTGCCTAGCGGGGGCGACTCCTACAATGAGCAGTTCTTC. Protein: CASSVPSGGDSYNEQFF.

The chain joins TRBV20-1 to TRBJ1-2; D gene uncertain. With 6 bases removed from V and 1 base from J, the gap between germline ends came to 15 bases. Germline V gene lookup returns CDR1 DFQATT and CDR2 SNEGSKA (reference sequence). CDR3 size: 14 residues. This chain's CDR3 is CSAPPAGLNYGYTF. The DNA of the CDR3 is TGCAGTGCCCCCCCGGCAGGCCTTAACTATGGCTACACCTTC.

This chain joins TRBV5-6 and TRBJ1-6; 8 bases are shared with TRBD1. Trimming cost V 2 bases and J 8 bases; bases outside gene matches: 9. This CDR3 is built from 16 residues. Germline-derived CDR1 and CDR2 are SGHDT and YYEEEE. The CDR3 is CASSFEMDRVDSPLHF. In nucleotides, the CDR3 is TGTGCCAGCAGCTTCGAGATGGACAGGGTTGATTCACCCCTCCACTTT.

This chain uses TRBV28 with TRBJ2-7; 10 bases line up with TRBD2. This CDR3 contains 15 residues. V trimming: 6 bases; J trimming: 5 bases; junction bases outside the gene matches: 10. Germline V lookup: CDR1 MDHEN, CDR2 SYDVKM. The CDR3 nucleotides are TGTGCCAGCAGACTCCCTAGCGGGAGTTCTCACGAGCAGTACTTC. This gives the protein CASRLPSGSSHEQYF.

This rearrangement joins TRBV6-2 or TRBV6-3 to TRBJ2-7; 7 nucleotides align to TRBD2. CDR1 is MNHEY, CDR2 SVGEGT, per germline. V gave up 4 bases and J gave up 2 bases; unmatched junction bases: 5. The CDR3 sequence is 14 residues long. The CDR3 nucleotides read TGTGCCAGCAGTTTAGGACTAGTCCCCTACGAGCAGTACTTC. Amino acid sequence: CASSLGLVPYEQYF.

CDR3 residues: CASSLGQGSWETQYF. CDR3 DNA: TGTGCCAGCAGCTTGGGACAGGGATCCTGGGAGACCCAGTACTTC. The rearrangement uses TRBV5-5 and TRBJ2-5; 7 positions match TRBD1. Germline-derived CDR1 and CDR2 are SGHKS and YYEKEE (reference sequence). The V gene end was trimmed by 0 bases and the J gene end by 5 bases; junction bases not matched to a gene: 7. The length of the CDR3 is 15 residues.

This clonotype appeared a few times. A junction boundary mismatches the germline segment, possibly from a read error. The CDR3 bases are TGTGCTAGCAGCTTAAACCGGGACAGGGTGACCTACGAGCAGTACTTC. Translation: CASSLNRDRVTYEQYF. This chain joins TRBV7-7 and TRBJ2-7; 9 bases fit TRBD1. Germline-derived CDR1 and CDR2 are SSHAT and FNYEAQ (reference sequence). The CDR3 runs to 16 residues.

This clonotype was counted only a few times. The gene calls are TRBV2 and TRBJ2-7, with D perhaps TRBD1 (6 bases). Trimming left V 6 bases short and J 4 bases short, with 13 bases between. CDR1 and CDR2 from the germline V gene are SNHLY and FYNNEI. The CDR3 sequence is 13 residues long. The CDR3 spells CASSTGLEYEQYF. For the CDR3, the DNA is TGTGCCAGCAGCACAGGGTTGGAATACGAGCAGTACTTC.

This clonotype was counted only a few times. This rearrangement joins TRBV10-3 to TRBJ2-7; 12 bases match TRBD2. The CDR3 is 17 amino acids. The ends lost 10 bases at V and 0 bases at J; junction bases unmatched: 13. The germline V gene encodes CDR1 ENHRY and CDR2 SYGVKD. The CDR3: CATSSGTSGWSSYEQYF. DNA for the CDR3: TGTGCCACCTCCTCCGGGACTAGCGGGTGGAGCTCCTACGAGCAGTACTTC.

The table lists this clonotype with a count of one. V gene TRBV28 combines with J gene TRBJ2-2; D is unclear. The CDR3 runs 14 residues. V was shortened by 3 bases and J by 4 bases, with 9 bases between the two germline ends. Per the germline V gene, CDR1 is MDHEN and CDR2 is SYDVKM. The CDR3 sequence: CASSFAGSTGELFF. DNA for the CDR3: TGTGCCAGCAGTTTTGCCGGAAGCACCGGGGAGCTGTTTTTT.

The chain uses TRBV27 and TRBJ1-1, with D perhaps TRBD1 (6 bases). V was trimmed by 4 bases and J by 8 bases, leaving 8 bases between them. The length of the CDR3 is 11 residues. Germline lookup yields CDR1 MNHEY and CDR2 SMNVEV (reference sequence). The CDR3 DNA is TGTGCCAGCAGTTGGCAGGGGGAAGCTTTCTTT. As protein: CASSWQGEAFF.

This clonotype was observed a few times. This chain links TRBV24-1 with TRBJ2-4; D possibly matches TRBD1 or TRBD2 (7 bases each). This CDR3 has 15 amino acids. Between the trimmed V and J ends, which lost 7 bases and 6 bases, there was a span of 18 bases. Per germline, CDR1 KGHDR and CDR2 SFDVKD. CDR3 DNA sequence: TGTGCCACCAGCGCGGCGCAGGGGGGGGGAAACATTCAGTACTTC. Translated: CATSAAQGGGNIQYF.

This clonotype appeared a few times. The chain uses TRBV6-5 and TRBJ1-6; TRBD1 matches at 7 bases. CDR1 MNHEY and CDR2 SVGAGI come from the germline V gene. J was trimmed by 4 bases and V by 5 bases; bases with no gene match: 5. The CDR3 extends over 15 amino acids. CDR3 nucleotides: TGTGCCAGCAGTGCCGGGACAGTTTATAATTCACCCCTCCACTTT. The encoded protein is CASSAGTVYNSPLHF.